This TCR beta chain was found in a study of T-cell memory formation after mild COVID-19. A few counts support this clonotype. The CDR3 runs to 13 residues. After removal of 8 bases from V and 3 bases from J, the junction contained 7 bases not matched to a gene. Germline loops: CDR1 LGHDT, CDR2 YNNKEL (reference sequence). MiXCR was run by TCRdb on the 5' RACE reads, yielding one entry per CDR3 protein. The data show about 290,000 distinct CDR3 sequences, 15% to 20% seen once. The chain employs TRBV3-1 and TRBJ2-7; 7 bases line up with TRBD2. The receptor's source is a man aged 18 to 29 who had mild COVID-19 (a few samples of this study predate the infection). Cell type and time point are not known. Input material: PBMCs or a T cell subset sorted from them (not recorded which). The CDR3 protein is CASSPGGGYEQYF. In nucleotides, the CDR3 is TGTGCCAGCTCCCCCGGCGGGGGCTACGAGCAGTACTTC.